This TCR beta chain was sequenced during a study of cytomegalovirus exposure and HLA in healthy donors. Study outcomes and limitations: Presence/absence analyses rested on an assumption that sequencing depth was roughly uniform across donors. For cytomegalovirus status, the classifier reportedly gave diagnoses with high specificity and sensitivity.

Points on this clone: Its antigen remains unidentified.

The PCR made use of 60 Vbeta and 13 Jbeta primers. TCRdb's copy holds only in-frame clones and misses some; the assay was immunoSEQ multiplex PCR. The sample consists of around 99,000 clones, just under 70% of them appearing once. With V trimmed by 0 bases and J by 6 bases, 17 bases remained unmatched. This CDR3 is 19 amino acids long. The germline V gene has CDR1 MGHRA and CDR2 YSYEKL. The specimen was PBMCs. This clonotype was obtained from a woman in her seventies in good health and CMV-seropositive. V is TRBV4-1 and J is TRBJ1-2; 9 positions agree with TRBD1. Written as DNA, the CDR3 is TGCGCCAGCAGCCAAGACGTCTTTGAGTCGGGACAGGGAACTCATGGCTACACCTTC. Encoded protein: CASSQDVFESGQGTHGYTF.